Shown below are 14 T cell receptor beta chains from a single sample sequenced in a study of T cell repertoires in cytomegalovirus infection. TCRdb called the reads again in MiXCR, with one record for every CDR3 protein. The table records hundreds of thousands of distinct CDR3 sequences, approximately 42% of them present only once. These receptors lack a known antigen. The sequenced sample was cultured PBMCs, obtained from culture after CMV antigen stimulation. These receptors came from a human donor in good health (CMV status not recorded). Some clones in this sample may be carry-over from other donors' samples.

This clonotype was detected only a few times. The DNA for the CDR3 is TGCAGTGCTCGGAAGCTCGGGACAGGGAGTGGGTATGGCTACACCTTC. Translated: CSARKLGTGSGYGYTF. The V gene is TRBV20-1, the J gene TRBJ1-2, with 9 bases aligning to TRBD1. The V segment lost 5 bases and the J segment 5 bases; nucleotides outside the gene matches: 15. CDR1 and CDR2 from the germline V gene are DFQATT and SNEGSKA (reference sequence). The length of the CDR3 is 16 residues.

This clonotype has just a few counts. This chain connects TRBV7-2 to TRBJ2-3, with D perhaps given as TRBD1 or TRBD2 (6 bases each). Deletions cut 5 bases from V and 0 bases from J, with 27 bases between. Per germline, CDR1 SGHTA and CDR2 FQGNSA. This CDR3 is built from 20 residues. The CDR3: CASSHLRGGHLDLSTDTQYF. The CDR3 DNA reads as TGTGCCAGCAGCCATCTACGAGGGGGGCACCTGGATCTTAGCACAGATACGCAGTATTTT. Full variable domain (missing parts from reference TRBV7-2 and TRBJ2-3): GAGVSQSPSNKVTEKGKDVELRCDPISGHTALYWYRQSLGQGLEFLIYFQGNSAPDKSGLPSDRFSAERTGGSVSTLTIQRTQQEDSAVYLCASSHLRGGHLDLSTDTQYFGPGTRLTVL.

The rearrangement joins TRBV9 to TRBJ2-5; a possible D gene is TRBD2 (5 bases). Germline V gene sequence: CDR1 SGDLS, CDR2 YYNGEE. Trimming pared 0 bases from V and 5 bases from J, leaving 17 bases between. This CDR3 comprises 16 residues. CDR3 region: CASSVDPPRGRETQYF. As DNA, the CDR3 is TGTGCCAGCAGCGTAGATCCACCCCGGGGTAGGGAGACCCAGTACTTC.

This clonotype was observed a few times. The chain carries TRBV7-2 and TRBJ2-3; no clear D gene. This CDR3 contains 16 residues. Trimming removed 2 bases from V and 0 bases from J, with 12 bases in between. The germline CDR1 and CDR2 sequences are SGHTA and FQGNSA. The chain's CDR3 is CASSLLGISSTDTQYF. The CDR3 DNA sequence: TGTGCCAGCAGCTTACTGGGAATTTCGAGCACAGATACGCAGTATTTT.

This clonotype has only a few counts. The CDR3 DNA follows: TGTGCCAGCATCCTCTCGGGACTAGCGAGCACAGATACGCAGTATTTT. Its protein is CASILSGLASTDTQYF. The chain has TRBV7-2 and TRBJ2-3; 10 nucleotides align to TRBD2. CDR1 is SGHTA, CDR2 FQGNSA, per germline. The CDR3 has 16 amino acids. Unmatched junction bases numbered 7, after V lost 7 bases and J lost 0 bases.

This clonotype was found a few times. The genes are TRBV27 and TRBJ1-5, with D maybe TRBD1 (5 bases). Trimming left V 5 bases short and J 1 base short, with 15 bases between. Germline CDR1 MNHEY, CDR2 SMNVEV (reference sequence). The CDR3 extends over 16 amino acids. In nucleotides, the CDR3 is TGTGCCAGCAGTCCCGGTTCGGGGCGCAGCAATCAGCCCCAGCATTTT. This sequence encodes CASSPGSGRSNQPQHF.

This clonotype showed up just a few times. This chain connects TRBV7-9 to TRBJ1-4; no clear D gene. The CDR3 loop spans 14 amino acids. Germline V CDR1 and CDR2: SEHNR, FQNEAQ (reference sequence). Trimming shortened V by 1 base and J by 8 bases, and 11 bases separated the two germline ends. CDR3 amino acids: CASSLGGSSEKLFF. The CDR3 bases are TGTGCCAGCAGCTTAGGAGGTTCCAGCGAAAAACTGTTTTTT.

This clonotype has a handful of counts. The chain carries TRBV7-2 and TRBJ1-1; D gene unclear. From germline, CDR1 is SGHTA and CDR2 FQGNSA. There are 15 residues in the CDR3. With 2 bases removed from V and 0 bases from J, the gap between germline ends came to 10 bases. CDR3 sequence reads: CASSLYSAMNTEAFF. CDR3 nucleotides: TGTGCCAGCAGCTTATACTCCGCCATGAACACTGAAGCTTTCTTT. The variable domain in full, with the rest retrieved from reference TRBV7-2 and TRBJ1-1, is GAGVSQSPSNKVTEKGKDVELRCDPISGHTALYWYRQSLGQGLEFLIYFQGNSAPDKSGLPSDRFSAERTGGSVSTLTIQRTQQEDSAVYLCASSLYSAMNTEAFFGQGTRLTVV.

The sample holds many counts of this clonotype. V usage is TRBV19 and J usage is TRBJ2-6; TRBD1 aligns across 7 bases. Germline assignment: CDR1 LNHDA and CDR2 SQIVND (reference sequence). V dropped 7 bases and J dropped 0; count of bases not matched to a gene: 6. CDR3 size: 16 residues. CDR3 sequence (DNA): TGTGCCAGTAAGCGAGGGGACAGCTCTGGGGCCAACGTCCTGACTTTC. This codes for CASKRGDSSGANVLTF. Based on the CDR3 plus reference TRBV19 and TRBJ2-6, the full variable domain is DGGITQSPKYLFRKEGQNVTLSCEQNLNHDAMYWYRQDPGQGLRLIYYSQIVNDFQKGDIAEGYSVSREKKESFPLTVTSAQKNPTAFYLCASKRGDSSGANVLTFGAGSRLTVL.

The CDR3 is CATPPGSHTDTQYF. For the CDR3, the DNA is TGTGCCACACCCCCGGGCTCACACACAGATACGCAGTATTTT. The chain has TRBV7-2 and TRBJ2-3, with D hard to call. Trimming removed 10 bases from V and 2 bases from J, with 16 bases in between. The CDR3 has 14 residues. CDR1 and CDR2 (germline): SGHTA, FQGNSA.

J is TRBJ1-5 and V is TRBV15; the match to TRBD1 covers 7 bases. CDR1 is LNHNV and CDR2 is YYDKDF in the germline V gene (reference sequence). V was clipped by 1 base and J by 7 bases; unmatched bases: 7. The CDR3 consists of 15 residues. CDR3: CATSRAPGGGQPQHF. CDR3 bases: TGTGCCACCAGCAGAGCCCCAGGGGGTGGGCAGCCCCAGCATTTT.

V is TRBV19 and J is TRBJ2-7; 8 bases are shared with TRBD1. The V and J ends lost 3 bases and 0 bases, in that order; junction bases with no gene match: 7. The CDR3 has 16 residues. Germline CDR1 reads LNHDA; CDR2 reads SQIVND (reference sequence). The CDR3 DNA follows: TGTGCCAGTAGTATTGGGACAGGAACCGACTCCTACGAGCAGTACTTC. Encoded protein: CASSIGTGTDSYEQYF. The variable domain in full, completed from reference TRBV19 and TRBJ2-7, reads DGGITQSPKYLFRKEGQNVTLSCEQNLNHDAMYWYRQDPGQGLRLIYYSQIVNDFQKGDIAEGYSVSREKKESFPLTVTSAQKNPTAFYLCASSIGTGTDSYEQYFGPGTRLTVT.

This clonotype occurred once. This chain links TRBV6-6 with TRBJ1-6; D remains ambiguous. The CDR3 contains 13 residues. V was pared by 7 bases and J by 10 bases, with 14 bases between. Looked up from germline, CDR1 is MNHNY and CDR2 is SVGAGI (reference sequence). The CDR3 loop is CASIQFYGSPLHF. CDR3 coding DNA: TGTGCCAGCATCCAATTTTACGGCTCACCCCTCCACTTT.

This clonotype was counted a few times. The chain joins TRBV12-3 or TRBV12-4 to TRBJ2-1; TRBD2 agrees at 9 bases. V gave up 2 bases and J gave up 7 bases; unmatched junction bases: 6. The CDR3 runs 15 residues. The CDR3 protein is CASSLMRGGPNEQFF. CDR3 in DNA: TGTGCCAGCAGTTTAATGCGGGGGGGCCCTAATGAGCAGTTCTTC.